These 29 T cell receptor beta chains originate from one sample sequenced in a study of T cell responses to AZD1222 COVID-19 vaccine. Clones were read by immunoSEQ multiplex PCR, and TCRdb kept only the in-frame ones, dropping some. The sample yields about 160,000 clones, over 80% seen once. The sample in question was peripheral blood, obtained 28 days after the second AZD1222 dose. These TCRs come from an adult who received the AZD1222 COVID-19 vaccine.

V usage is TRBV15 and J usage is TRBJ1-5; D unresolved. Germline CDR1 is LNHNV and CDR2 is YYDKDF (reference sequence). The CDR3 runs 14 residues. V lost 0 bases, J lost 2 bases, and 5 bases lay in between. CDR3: CATSRDGGNQPQHF. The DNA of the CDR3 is TGTGCCACCAGCAGAGATGGGGGCAATCAGCCCCAGCATTTT.

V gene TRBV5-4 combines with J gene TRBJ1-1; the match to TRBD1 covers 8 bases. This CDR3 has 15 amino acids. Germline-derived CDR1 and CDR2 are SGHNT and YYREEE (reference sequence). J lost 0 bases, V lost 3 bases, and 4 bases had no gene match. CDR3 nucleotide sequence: TGTGCCAGCAGCTCCGACAGGGGATTGAACACTGAAGCTTTCTTT. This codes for CASSSDRGLNTEAFF.

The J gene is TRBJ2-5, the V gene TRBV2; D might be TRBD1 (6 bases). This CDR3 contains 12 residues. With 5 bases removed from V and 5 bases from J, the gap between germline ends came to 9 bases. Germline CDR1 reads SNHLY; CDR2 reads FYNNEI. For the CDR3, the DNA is TGTGCCAGCAGTCGTACAGGGGAGACCCAGTACTTC. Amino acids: CASSRTGETQYF. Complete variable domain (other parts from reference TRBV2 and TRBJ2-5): EPEVTQTPSHQVTQMGQEVILRCVPISNHLYFYWYRQILGQKVEFLVSFYNNEISEKSEIFDDQFSVERPDGSNFTLKIRSTKLEDSAMYFCASSRTGETQYFGPGTRLLVL.

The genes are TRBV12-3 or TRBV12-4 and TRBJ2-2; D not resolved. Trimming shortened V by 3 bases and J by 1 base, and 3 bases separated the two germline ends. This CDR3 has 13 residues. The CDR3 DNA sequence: TGTGCCAGCAGTTTGCAGAACACCGGGGAGCTGTTTTTT. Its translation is CASSLQNTGELFF.

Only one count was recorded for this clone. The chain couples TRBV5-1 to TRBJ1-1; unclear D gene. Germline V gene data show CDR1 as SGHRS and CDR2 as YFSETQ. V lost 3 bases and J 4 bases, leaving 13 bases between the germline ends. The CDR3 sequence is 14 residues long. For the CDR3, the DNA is TGCGCCAGCAGCTCTGACCCGCCGGGCACTGAAGCTTTCTTT. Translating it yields CASSSDPPGTEAFF. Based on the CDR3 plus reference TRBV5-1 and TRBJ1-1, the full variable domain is KAGVTQTPRYLIKTRGQQVTLSCSPISGHRSVSWYQQTPGQGLQFLFEYFSETQRNKGNFPGRFSGRQFSNSRSEMNVSTLELGDSALYLCASSSDPPGTEAFFGQGTRLTVV.

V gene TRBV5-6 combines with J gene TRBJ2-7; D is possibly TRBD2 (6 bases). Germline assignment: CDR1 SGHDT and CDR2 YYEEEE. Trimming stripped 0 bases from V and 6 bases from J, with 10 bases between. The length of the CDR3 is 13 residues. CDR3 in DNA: TGTGCCAGCAGCTTGGGACTAGAGTTCGAGCAGTACTTC. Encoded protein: CASSLGLEFEQYF.

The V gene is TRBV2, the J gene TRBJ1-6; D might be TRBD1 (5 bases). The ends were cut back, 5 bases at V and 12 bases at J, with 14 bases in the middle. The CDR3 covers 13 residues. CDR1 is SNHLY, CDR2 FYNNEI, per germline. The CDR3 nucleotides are TGTGCCAGCAGTACCGGGACCCAGGAACCCCTCCACTTT. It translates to CASSTGTQEPLHF.

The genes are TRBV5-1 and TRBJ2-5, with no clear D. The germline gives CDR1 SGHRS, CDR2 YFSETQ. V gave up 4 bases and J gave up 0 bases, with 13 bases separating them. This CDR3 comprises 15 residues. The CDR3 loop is CASSQENWYQETQYF. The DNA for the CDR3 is TGCGCCAGCAGCCAAGAGAATTGGTACCAAGAGACCCAGTACTTC. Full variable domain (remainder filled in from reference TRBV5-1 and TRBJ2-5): KAGVTQTPRYLIKTRGQQVTLSCSPISGHRSVSWYQQTPGQGLQFLFEYFSETQRNKGNFPGRFSGRQFSNSRSEMNVSTLELGDSALYLCASSQENWYQETQYFGPGTRLLVL.

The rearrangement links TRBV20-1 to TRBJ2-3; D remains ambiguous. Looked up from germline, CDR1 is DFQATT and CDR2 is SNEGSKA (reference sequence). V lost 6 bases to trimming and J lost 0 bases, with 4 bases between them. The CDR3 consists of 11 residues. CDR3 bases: TGCAGTGCCCCTAGCACAGATACGCAGTATTTT. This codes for CSAPSTDTQYF.

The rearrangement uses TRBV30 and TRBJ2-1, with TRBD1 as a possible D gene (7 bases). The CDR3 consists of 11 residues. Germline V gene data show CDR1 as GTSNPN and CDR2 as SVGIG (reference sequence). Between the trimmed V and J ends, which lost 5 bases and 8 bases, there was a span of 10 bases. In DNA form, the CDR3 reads TGTGCCTGGTCAGGGGGGTATGAGCAGTTCTTC. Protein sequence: CAWSGGYEQFF. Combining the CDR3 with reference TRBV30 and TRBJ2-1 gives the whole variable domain SQTIHQWPATLVQPVGSPLSLECTVEGTSNPNLYWYRQAAGRGLQLLFYSVGIGQISSEVPQNLSASRPQDRQFILSSKKLLLSDSGFYLCAWSGGYEQFFGPGTRLTVL.

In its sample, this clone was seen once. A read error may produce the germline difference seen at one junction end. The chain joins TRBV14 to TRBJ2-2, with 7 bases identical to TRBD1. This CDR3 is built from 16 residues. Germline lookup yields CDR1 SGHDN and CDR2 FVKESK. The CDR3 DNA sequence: TGTGCCAGCAGCCAACCCACAGGGGCAGGGACCGGAGAGCTGTTTTTT. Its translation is CASSQPTGAGTGELFF.

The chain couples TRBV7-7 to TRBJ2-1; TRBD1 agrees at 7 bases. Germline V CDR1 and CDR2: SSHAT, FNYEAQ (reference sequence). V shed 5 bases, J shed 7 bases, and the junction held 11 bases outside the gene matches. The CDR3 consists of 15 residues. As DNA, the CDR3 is TGTGCCAGCAGCCCGCCGAGGGGGCGCAGGAATGAGCAGTTCTTC. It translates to CASSPPRGRRNEQFF.

Here the CDR3 DNA reads TGTGCCAGCAGCGGGGAAAAGGTTAGCAATCAGCCCCAGCATTTT. This sequence encodes CASSGEKVSNQPQHF. This chain uses TRBV5-4 with TRBJ1-5; D not certain. The V gene's germline CDR1 is SGHNT and CDR2 YYREEE (reference sequence). The CDR3 is made up of 15 amino acids. V was pared by 4 bases and J by 0 bases, with 11 bases between.

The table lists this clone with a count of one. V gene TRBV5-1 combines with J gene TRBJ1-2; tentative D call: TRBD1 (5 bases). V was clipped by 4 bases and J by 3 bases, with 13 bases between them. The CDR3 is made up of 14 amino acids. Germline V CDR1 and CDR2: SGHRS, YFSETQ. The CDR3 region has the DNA TGCGCCAGCAGCCCCGGGACCCGGGACTATGGCTACACCTTC. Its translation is CASSPGTRDYGYTF.

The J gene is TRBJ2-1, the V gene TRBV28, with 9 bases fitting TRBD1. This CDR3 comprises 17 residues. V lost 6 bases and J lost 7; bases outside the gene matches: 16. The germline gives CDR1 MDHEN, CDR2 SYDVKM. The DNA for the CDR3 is TGTGCCAGCAGACTAAGGCTTATTTGGGACAGGGAGAATGAGCAGTTCTTC. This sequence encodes CASRLRLIWDRENEQFF.

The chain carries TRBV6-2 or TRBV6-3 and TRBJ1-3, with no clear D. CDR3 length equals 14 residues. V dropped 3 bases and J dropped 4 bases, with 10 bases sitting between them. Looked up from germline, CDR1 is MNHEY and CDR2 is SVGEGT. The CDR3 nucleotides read TGTGCCAGCAGTTATGAGGGAATAGGAAACACCATATATTTT. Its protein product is CASSYEGIGNTIYF.

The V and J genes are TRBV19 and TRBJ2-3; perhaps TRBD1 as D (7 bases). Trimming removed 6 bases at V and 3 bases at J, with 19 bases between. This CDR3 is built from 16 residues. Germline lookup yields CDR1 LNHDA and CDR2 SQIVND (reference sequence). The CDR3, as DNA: TGTGCCAGTAGCCCCCTCAGGGGGGACGGGACAGATACGCAGTATTTT. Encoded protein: CASSPLRGDGTDTQYF. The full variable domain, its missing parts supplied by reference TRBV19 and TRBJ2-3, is DGGITQSPKYLFRKEGQNVTLSCEQNLNHDAMYWYRQDPGQGLRLIYYSQIVNDFQKGDIAEGYSVSREKKESFPLTVTSAQKNPTAFYLCASSPLRGDGTDTQYFGPGTRLTVL.

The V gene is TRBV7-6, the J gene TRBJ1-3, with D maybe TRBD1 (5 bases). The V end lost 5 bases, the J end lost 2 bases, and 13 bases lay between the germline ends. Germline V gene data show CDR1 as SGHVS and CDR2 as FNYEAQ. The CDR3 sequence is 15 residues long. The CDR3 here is CASSPGRSPGNTIYF. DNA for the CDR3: TGTGCCAGCAGCCCAGGGCGATCTCCTGGAAACACCATATATTTT.

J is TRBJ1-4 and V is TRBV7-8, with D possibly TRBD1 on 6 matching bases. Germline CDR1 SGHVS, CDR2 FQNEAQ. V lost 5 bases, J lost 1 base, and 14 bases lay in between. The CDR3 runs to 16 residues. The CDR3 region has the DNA TGTGCCAGCAGCACTTTTAAGGACAGAACTAATGAAAAACTGTTTTTT. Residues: CASSTFKDRTNEKLFF.

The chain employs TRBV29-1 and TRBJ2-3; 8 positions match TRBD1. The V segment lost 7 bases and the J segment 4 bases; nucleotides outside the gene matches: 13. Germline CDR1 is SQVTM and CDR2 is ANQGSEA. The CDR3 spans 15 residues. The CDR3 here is CSALSRQGPPDTQYF. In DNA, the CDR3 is TGCAGCGCCCTCTCGAGACAGGGGCCACCAGATACGCAGTATTTT.

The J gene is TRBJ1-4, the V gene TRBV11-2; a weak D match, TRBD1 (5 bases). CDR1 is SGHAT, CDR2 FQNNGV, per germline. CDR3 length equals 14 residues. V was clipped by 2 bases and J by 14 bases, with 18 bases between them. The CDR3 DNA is TGTGCCAGCAGCTTAAAGGGGATCGGCAGGGCTCTGTTTTTT. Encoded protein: CASSLKGIGRALFF.

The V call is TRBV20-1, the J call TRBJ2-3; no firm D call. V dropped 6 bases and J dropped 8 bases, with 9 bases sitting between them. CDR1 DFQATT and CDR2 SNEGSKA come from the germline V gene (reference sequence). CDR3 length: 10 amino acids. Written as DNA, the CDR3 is TGCAGTGCGCGTGAGTCTACGCAGTATTTT. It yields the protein CSARESTQYF.

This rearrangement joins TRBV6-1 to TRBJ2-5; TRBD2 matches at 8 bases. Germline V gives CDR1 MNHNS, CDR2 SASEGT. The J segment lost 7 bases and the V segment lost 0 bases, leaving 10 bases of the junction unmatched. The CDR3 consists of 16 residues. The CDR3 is CASSEAWRGVGGTQYF. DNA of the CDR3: TGTGCCAGCAGTGAAGCGTGGCGGGGGGTTGGAGGGACCCAGTACTTC.

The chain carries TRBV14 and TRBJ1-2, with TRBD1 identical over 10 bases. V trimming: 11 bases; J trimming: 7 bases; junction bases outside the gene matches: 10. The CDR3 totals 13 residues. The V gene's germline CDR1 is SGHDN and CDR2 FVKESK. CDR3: CAGKRQGASGYTF. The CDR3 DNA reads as TGTGCCGGCAAACGACAGGGGGCCTCTGGCTACACCTTC. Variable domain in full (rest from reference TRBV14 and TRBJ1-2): EAGVTQFPSHSVIEKGQTVTLRCDPISGHDNLYWYRRVMGKEIKFLLHFVKESKQDESGMPNNRFLAERTGGTYSTLKVQPAELEDSGVYFCAGKRQGASGYTFGSGTRLTVV.

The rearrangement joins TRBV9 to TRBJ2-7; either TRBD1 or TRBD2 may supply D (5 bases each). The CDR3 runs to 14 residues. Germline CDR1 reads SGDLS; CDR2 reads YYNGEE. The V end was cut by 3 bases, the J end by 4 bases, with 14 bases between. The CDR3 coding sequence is TGTGCCAGCAGCGGGCCCCCAGAGGGGTACGAGCAGTACTTC. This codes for CASSGPPEGYEQYF.

CDR3 nucleotides: TGTGCCAGCAGCTCCCAGGGGGGGCGCACTGAAGCTTTCTTT. It codes for CASSSQGGRTEAFF. The V gene is TRBV7-2, the J gene TRBJ1-1, with 7 positions matching TRBD1. Trimming removed 4 bases from V and 4 bases from J; junction bases left unmatched: 6. The CDR3 is 14 residues long. Germline loops: CDR1 SGHTA, CDR2 FQGNSA.

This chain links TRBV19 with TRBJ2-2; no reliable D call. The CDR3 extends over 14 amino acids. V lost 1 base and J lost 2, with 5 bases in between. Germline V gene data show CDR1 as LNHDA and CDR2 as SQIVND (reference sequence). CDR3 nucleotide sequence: TGTGCCAGTAGTATAGGGCGAAACACCGGGGAGCTGTTTTTT. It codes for CASSIGRNTGELFF.

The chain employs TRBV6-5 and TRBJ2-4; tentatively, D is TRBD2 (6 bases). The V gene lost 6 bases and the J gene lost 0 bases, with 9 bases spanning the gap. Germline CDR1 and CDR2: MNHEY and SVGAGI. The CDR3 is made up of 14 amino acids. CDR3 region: CASRGGLAKNIQYF. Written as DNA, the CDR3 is TGTGCCAGCAGGGGGGGACTAGCCAAAAACATTCAGTACTTC.

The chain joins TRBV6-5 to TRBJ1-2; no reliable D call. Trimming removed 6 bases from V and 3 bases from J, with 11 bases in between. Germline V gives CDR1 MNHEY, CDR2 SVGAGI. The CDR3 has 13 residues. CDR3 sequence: CASSLEVDYGYTF. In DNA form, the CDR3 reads TGTGCCAGCAGCCTCGAGGTGGACTATGGCTACACCTTC.